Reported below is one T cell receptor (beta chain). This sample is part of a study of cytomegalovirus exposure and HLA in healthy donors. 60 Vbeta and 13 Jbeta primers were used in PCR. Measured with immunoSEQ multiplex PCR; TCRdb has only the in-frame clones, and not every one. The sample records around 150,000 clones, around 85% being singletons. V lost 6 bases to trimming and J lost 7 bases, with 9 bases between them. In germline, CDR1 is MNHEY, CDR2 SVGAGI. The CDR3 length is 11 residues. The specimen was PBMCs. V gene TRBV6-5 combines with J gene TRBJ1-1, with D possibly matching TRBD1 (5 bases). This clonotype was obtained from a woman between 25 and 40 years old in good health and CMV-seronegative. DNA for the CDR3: TGTGCCAGCAGAAACCAGGGTGAAGCTTTCTTT. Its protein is CASRNQGEAFF.